This T cell receptor (beta chain) is from a study of patients and donors after allogeneic stem cell transplantation. This clonotype showed up many times. This CDR3 has 13 residues. Trimming cost V 3 bases and J 15 bases, with 18 bases left between them. Germline CDR1 reads MGHDK; CDR2 reads SYGVNS. TCRdb ran MiXCR on the RT-PCR reads and lists one entry per CDR3 protein. This sample yields more than 150,000 distinct CDR3 sequences, of which 24% are seen a single time; roughly 26% belongs to the top ten. The chain combines TRBV25-1 with TRBJ1-5; tentatively, D is TRBD1 (6 bases). The origin of this receptor is a human donor who was either an allogeneic HSCT recipient or a stem cell or donor lymphocyte infusion donor (not recorded which). It is not recorded whose cells these are; they may come from a transplant donor. The sample was blood, either unsorted or a sorted T cell fraction (not recorded which). The CDR3 loop reads CASSDLTGSFAHF. CDR3 bases: TGTGCCAGCAGTGATCTCACAGGGAGTTTCGCGCATTTT. The whole variable domain, filled in from reference TRBV25-1 and TRBJ1-5, reads EADIYQTPRYLVIGTGKKITLECSQTMGHDKMYWYQQDPGMELHLIHYSYGVNSTEKGDLSSESTVSRIRTEHFPLTLESARPSHTSQYLCASSDLTGSFAHFGDGTRLSIL.